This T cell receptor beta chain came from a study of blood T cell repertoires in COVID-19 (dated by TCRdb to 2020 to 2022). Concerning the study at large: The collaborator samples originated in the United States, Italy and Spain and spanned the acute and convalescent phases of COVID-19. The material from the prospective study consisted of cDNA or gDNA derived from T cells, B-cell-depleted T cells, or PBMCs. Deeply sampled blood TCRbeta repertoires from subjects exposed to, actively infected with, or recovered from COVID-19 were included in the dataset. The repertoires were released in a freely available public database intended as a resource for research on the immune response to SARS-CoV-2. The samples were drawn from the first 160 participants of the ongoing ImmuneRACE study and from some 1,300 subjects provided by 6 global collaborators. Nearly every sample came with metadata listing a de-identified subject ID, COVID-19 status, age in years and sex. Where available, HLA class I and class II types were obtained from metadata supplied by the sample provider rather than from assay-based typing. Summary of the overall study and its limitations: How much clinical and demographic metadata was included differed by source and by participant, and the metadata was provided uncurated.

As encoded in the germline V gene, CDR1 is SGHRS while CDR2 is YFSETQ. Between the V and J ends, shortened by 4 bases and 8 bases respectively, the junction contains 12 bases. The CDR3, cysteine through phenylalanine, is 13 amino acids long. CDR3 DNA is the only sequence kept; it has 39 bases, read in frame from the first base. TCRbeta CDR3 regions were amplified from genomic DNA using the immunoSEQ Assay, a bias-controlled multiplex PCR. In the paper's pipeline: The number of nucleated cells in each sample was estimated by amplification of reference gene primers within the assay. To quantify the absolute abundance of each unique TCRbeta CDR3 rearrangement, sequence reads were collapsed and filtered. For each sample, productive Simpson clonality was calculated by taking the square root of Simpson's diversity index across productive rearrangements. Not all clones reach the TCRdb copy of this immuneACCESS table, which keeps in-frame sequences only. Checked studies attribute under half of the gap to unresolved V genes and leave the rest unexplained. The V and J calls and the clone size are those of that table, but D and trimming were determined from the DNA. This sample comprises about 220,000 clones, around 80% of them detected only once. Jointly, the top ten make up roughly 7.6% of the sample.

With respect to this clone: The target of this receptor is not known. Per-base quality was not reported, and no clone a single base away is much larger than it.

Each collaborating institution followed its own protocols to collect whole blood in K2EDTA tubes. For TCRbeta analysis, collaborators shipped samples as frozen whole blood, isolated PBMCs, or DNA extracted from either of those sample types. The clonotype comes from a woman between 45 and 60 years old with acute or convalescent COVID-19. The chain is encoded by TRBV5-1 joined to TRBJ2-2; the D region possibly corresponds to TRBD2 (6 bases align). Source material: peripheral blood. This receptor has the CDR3 CASSPGELGELFF. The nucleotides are TGCGCCAGCAGCCCGGGAGAATTAGGGGAGCTGTTTTTT.